This T cell receptor beta chain was sequenced for a study of cytomegalovirus exposure and HLA in healthy donors. Study-wide findings and caveats: In a later analysis, TCR association rates varied by HLA locus: DRB1 most, HLA-C fewest. Excluded were some V segments that proved indistinguishable, including TRBV6-2 and TRBV6-3.

PCR was performed using 60 Vbeta and 13 Jbeta primers. Profiling relied on immunoSEQ multiplex PCR, and the TCRdb table lists in-frame clones only, not all of them. This sample has under 200,000 clones, with 82% found just once. The V gene's germline CDR1 is SGHDN and CDR2 FVKESK. This CDR3 has 17 amino acids. V gave up 5 bases and J gave up 0 bases, with 16 bases separating them. A note on this clone: Its target is unknown.

The chain uses TRBV14 and TRBJ1-4, with D unresolved. Sequenced material: PBMCs. This TCR came from a male donor in good health and CMV-seropositive. Here the CDR3 DNA reads TGTGCCAGCAGCTCCTCCGAGGCCCAGCCAACTAATGAAAAACTGTTTTTT. Translating it yields CASSSSEAQPTNEKLFF.